The T cell receptor (beta chain) described here comes from a study of lymphopenia after photon versus proton radiotherapy. Some clones are missing from TCRdb's copy, which holds only in-frame ones; the method was immunoSEQ multiplex PCR. The sample contains roughly 45,000 clones, roughly 85% of which appear only once. Deletions cut 1 base from V and 7 bases from J, with 7 bases between. Germline CDR1 is LNHDA and CDR2 is SQIVND (reference sequence). There are 13 residues in the CDR3. This rearrangement joins TRBV19 to TRBJ1-4; D perhaps matches TRBD1 (5 bases). This receptor was identified in a man aged 40-49 years with gastric cancer. The sequencing used peripheral blood, collected from a patient treated with photon-based radiotherapy. As DNA, the CDR3 is TGTGCCAGTAGTATAGGCAGGGCTGAAAAACTGTTTTTT. Its translation is CASSIGRAEKLFF.